The 31 T cell receptor beta chains below all came from one sample that was sequenced in a study of control samples from healthy donors and cancer patients. Here immunoSEQ multiplex PCR was the method, and the copy in TCRdb shows in-frame clones only, minus some. The sample contains 200,000 or so clones, 90% to 95% of which appear only once. The sample consisted of blood. The receptors come from a man aged 25-40 years in good health.

J is TRBJ2-7 and V is TRBV13, with D perhaps matching TRBD1 or TRBD2 (6 bases each). Germline V gene sequence: CDR1 PRHDT, CDR2 FYEKMQ (reference sequence). V gave up 5 bases and J gave up 2 bases, with 10 bases separating them. This CDR3 is built from 13 residues. The CDR3, as DNA: TGTGCCAGCAGCCTGAGGGGGGCCTACGAGCAGTACTTC. Translated, it gives CASSLRGAYEQYF.

The V gene is TRBV30, the J gene TRBJ2-1; TRBD2 aligns across 13 bases. The CDR3 runs to 15 residues. Trimming cost V 0 bases and J 7 bases; bases outside gene matches: 3. Per the germline V gene, CDR1 is GTSNPN and CDR2 is SVGIG (reference sequence). CDR3 DNA sequence: TGTGCCTGGAGTGTATTGGGACTAGCGGGAAATGAGCAGTTCTTC. Translation: CAWSVLGLAGNEQFF.

This chain uses TRBV6-5 with TRBJ2-3; D uncertain. Germline V gives CDR1 MNHEY, CDR2 SVGAGI. V lost 6 bases and J lost 0, with 10 bases in between. This CDR3 has 14 amino acids. In DNA form, the CDR3 reads TGTGCCAGCAGCCCGAGTTCTAGCACAGATACGCAGTATTTT. Its protein product is CASSPSSSTDTQYF.

The rearrangement links TRBV4-1 to TRBJ1-6; possibly TRBD1 for D (5 bases). Between the trimmed V and J ends, which lost 1 base and 6 bases, there was a span of 19 bases. Germline V gives CDR1 MGHRA, CDR2 YSYEKL. The CDR3 contains 18 residues. The CDR3: CASSQAPGTDHLNSPLHF. CDR3 in DNA: TGCGCCAGCAGCCAAGCACCCGGGACCGACCATCTTAATTCACCCCTCCACTTT.

The chain combines TRBV5-1 with TRBJ1-1; 7 bases are a match to TRBD1. CDR1 is SGHRS, CDR2 YFSETQ, per germline. Trimming at V came to 4 bases and at J to 0 bases, leaving 3 bases not matched to a gene. The CDR3 runs 14 residues. The CDR3 region has the DNA TGCGCCAGCAGCCAGGGACAGCTGAACACTGAAGCTTTCTTT. The encoded protein is CASSQGQLNTEAFF.

The J gene is TRBJ2-7, the V gene TRBV7-7; TRBD2 might be the D (6 bases). There are 15 residues in the CDR3. V was cut by 2 bases and J by 0 bases, with 11 bases left in between. Germline V gives CDR1 SSHAT, CDR2 FNYEAQ (reference sequence). The CDR3 here is CASSLNPGGSYEQYF. DNA of the CDR3: TGTGCCAGCAGCTTAAATCCCGGGGGCTCCTACGAGCAGTACTTC.

The chain has TRBV19 and TRBJ1-1; 7 bases fit TRBD1. The V gene's germline CDR1 is LNHDA and CDR2 SQIVND (reference sequence). This CDR3 spans 14 amino acids. The ends lost 7 bases at V and 1 base at J; junction bases unmatched: 6. Here the CDR3 reads CASKDRRGNTEAFF. As DNA, the CDR3 is TGTGCCAGTAAGGACAGGCGGGGGAACACTGAAGCTTTCTTT. The whole variable domain, filled in from reference TRBV19 and TRBJ1-1, reads DGGITQSPKYLFRKEGQNVTLSCEQNLNHDAMYWYRQDPGQGLRLIYYSQIVNDFQKGDIAEGYSVSREKKESFPLTVTSAQKNPTAFYLCASKDRRGNTEAFFGQGTRLTVV.

The chain recombines TRBV6-1 with TRBJ2-7; the match to TRBD1 covers 9 bases. Looked up from germline, CDR1 is MNHNS and CDR2 is SASEGT. J lost 0 bases, V lost 1 base, and 10 bases had no gene match. The CDR3 consists of 18 residues. The CDR3 sequence is CASSEVNLSGQGSYEQYF. The CDR3 DNA sequence: TGTGCCAGCAGTGAAGTCAACTTATCGGGACAGGGCTCCTACGAGCAGTACTTC.

The chain joins TRBV21-1 to TRBJ2-5; the table assigns TRBD1, which was not confirmed against the DNA. TRBV21-1 is reported as a pseudogene. CDR3 length equals 13 residues. CDR3 sequence (DNA): TGTGCCAGCAGCCCTAGGGGGCCGGAGACCCAGTACTTC. It specifies CASSPRGPETQYF.

J is TRBJ2-5 and V is TRBV7-9; D call uncertain. Trimming cost V 0 bases and J 5 bases, with 16 bases left between them. The CDR3 consists of 16 residues. Germline V gene sequence: CDR1 SEHNR, CDR2 FQNEAQ (reference sequence). CDR3: CASSLAARPQQETQYF. Here the CDR3 DNA reads TGTGCCAGCAGCTTAGCGGCACGGCCTCAGCAGGAGACCCAGTACTTC.

This rearrangement joins TRBV7-9 to TRBJ2-1, with 9 bases that match TRBD1. Per the germline V gene, CDR1 is SEHNR and CDR2 is FQNEAQ (reference sequence). The CDR3 consists of 14 residues. Trimming at V came to 0 bases and at J to 6 bases, leaving 0 bases not matched to a gene. The CDR3 is CASSLAQGANEQFF. The CDR3 nucleotides are TGTGCCAGCAGCTTAGCACAGGGGGCCAATGAGCAGTTCTTC.

This chain connects TRBV7-3 to TRBJ2-2; 7 positions agree with TRBD1. The CDR3 sequence is 16 residues long. J gave up 5 bases and V 1 base, and 7 bases lay outside the gene matches. CDR1 and CDR2 from the germline V gene are SGHTA and FQGTGA. For the CDR3, the DNA is TGTGCCAGCAGCTTAATAGGGGGCGCTGAGACCGGGGAGCTGTTTTTT. Encoded protein: CASSLIGGAETGELFF.

This chain links TRBV19 with TRBJ1-6; a weak D match, TRBD1 (5 bases). Germline V gives CDR1 LNHDA, CDR2 SQIVND (reference sequence). Trimming took 5 bases from V and 3 from J, leaving 14 bases between them. CDR3 size: 16 residues. CDR3 sequence: CASSVDKGNYNSPLHF. Written as DNA, the CDR3 is TGTGCCAGTAGTGTCGACAAGGGGAACTATAATTCACCCCTCCACTTT.

This chain links TRBV5-1 with TRBJ2-7, with D unclear. This CDR3 is built from 14 residues. The V end was cut by 0 bases, the J end by 5 bases, with 12 bases between. Germline V CDR1 and CDR2: SGHRS, YFSETQ. Here the CDR3 reads CASSLGDVQHEQYF. The CDR3 coding sequence is TGCGCCAGCAGCTTGGGAGACGTCCAACACGAGCAGTACTTC.

The chain joins TRBV12-3 or TRBV12-4 to TRBJ1-1, with D tentatively TRBD1 (5 bases). The CDR3 contains 13 residues. V lost 1 base and J lost 8, with 11 bases in between. In nucleotides, the CDR3 is TGTGCCAGCAGTTTAGGAAGCCGGGGGGAAGCTTTCTTT. It encodes CASSLGSRGEAFF.

DNA for the CDR3: TGCGCCAGCAGCCGGGACAGGGGAGTAGGGTACGAGCAGTACTTC. Translated: CASSRDRGVGYEQYF. The chain recombines TRBV23-1 with TRBJ2-7; TRBD1 matches 10 bases. Being an ORF, TRBV23-1 has a function that is uncertain. The CDR3 is made up of 15 amino acids. Trimming took 6 bases from V and 4 from J; bases not matched to a gene: 9.

This chain links TRBV7-9 with TRBJ1-1, with D tentatively TRBD1 (6 bases). Germline V gene sequence: CDR1 SEHNR, CDR2 FQNEAQ (reference sequence). The CDR3 has 15 amino acids. Trimming removed 5 bases from V and 4 bases from J, with 17 bases in between. As DNA, the CDR3 is TGTGCCAGCAGCGTTCAACAGGGCGGGTTCACTGAAGCTTTCTTT. Its translation: CASSVQQGGFTEAFF.

J is TRBJ2-3 and V is TRBV11-3, with 12 positions matching TRBD2. The V and J ends lost 5 bases and 4 bases, in that order; junction bases with no gene match: 19. Germline V gene sequence: CDR1 SGHNT, CDR2 YENEEA. The CDR3 loop spans 20 amino acids. The CDR3 here is CASSTGTSGHAGRFSDTQYF. The CDR3, as DNA: TGTGCCAGCAGCACCGGGACTAGCGGGCACGCTGGCCGGTTTTCAGATACGCAGTATTTT.

The chain has TRBV27 and TRBJ2-2, with D possibly being TRBD1 or TRBD2 (5 bases each). Per the germline V gene, CDR1 is MNHEY and CDR2 is SMNVEV (reference sequence). Between the trimmed V and J ends, which lost 5 bases and 3 bases, there was a span of 13 bases. CDR3 length equals 15 residues. This chain's CDR3 is CASSPRQRDTGELFF. CDR3 bases: TGTGCCAGCAGTCCCCGACAGAGGGACACCGGGGAGCTGTTTTTT.

There are a few counts of this clone. CDR3: CASRPTTGLYTEAFF. The CDR3 bases are TGTGCCAGCAGACCTACCACAGGGCTATACACTGAAGCTTTCTTT. This chain links TRBV6-5 with TRBJ1-1; weak D call: TRBD1 (6 bases). Germline values: CDR1 MNHEY, CDR2 SVGAGI. The V and J ends lost 6 bases and 3 bases respectively, with 17 bases between them. This CDR3 is built from 15 residues.

This chain connects TRBV12-5 to TRBJ1-2, with D hard to call. V shed 7 bases and J shed 8 bases, with 20 bases lying between them. This CDR3 has 14 amino acids. CDR1 is LGHNT, CDR2 FRNRAP, per germline. The CDR3 loop is CASAPRYTGWGYTF. The CDR3 nucleotides are TGTGCTAGTGCCCCCAGGTACACGGGCTGGGGCTACACCTTC.

The rearrangement uses TRBV5-1 and TRBJ1-1; 10 nucleotides agree with TRBD1. V was clipped by 5 bases and J by 11 bases; unmatched bases: 6. The CDR3 covers 12 residues. CDR1 is SGHRS and CDR2 is YFSETQ in the germline V gene. The CDR3 DNA is TGCGCCAGCAGTTTAGACAGGGGGCACGCTTTCTTT. It yields the protein CASSLDRGHAFF.

The chain links TRBV19 to TRBJ1-6, with 8 bases lining up with TRBD1. The CDR3 loop spans 14 amino acids. Trimming removed 6 bases from V and 7 bases from J; junction bases left unmatched: 5. Germline V gene sequence: CDR1 LNHDA, CDR2 SQIVND (reference sequence). The CDR3 protein is CASSGGQANSPLHF. In nucleotides, the CDR3 is TGTGCCAGTAGCGGGGGACAGGCAAATTCACCCCTCCACTTT.

This clone was recorded only once. V is TRBV9 and J is TRBJ1-2; 8 bases are shared with TRBD1. Germline trimming cut 0 bases from V and 4 bases from J; bases unmatched to any gene: 2. CDR1 SGDLS and CDR2 YYNGEE come from the germline V gene. The CDR3 covers 14 residues. The CDR3, as DNA: TGTGCCAGCAGCGTAGGACAGGGGTCCTATGGCTACACCTTC. Its protein is CASSVGQGSYGYTF. The variable domain in full, with the rest retrieved from reference TRBV9 and TRBJ1-2, is DSGVTQTPKHLITATGQRVTLRCSPRSGDLSVYWYQQSLDQGLQFLIQYYNGEERAKGNILERFSAQQFPDLHSELNLSSLELGDSALYFCASSVGQGSYGYTFGSGTRLTVV.

The V call is TRBV27, the J call TRBJ1-6; D is possibly TRBD1 (6 bases). Per the germline V gene, CDR1 is MNHEY and CDR2 is SMNVEV (reference sequence). CDR3 length: 15 amino acids. Trimming shortened V by 1 base and J by 7 bases, and 11 bases separated the two germline ends. Here the CDR3 reads CASSLLRGKNSPLHF. The CDR3 nucleotides are TGTGCCAGCAGTTTATTGAGGGGGAAGAATTCACCCCTCCACTTT.

This clone was detected only once. The CDR3 DNA is TGTGCCAGCAGTGGCGGGGCGCATGGGGCCAACGTCCTGACTTTC. Protein sequence: CASSGGAHGANVLTF. The rearrangement links TRBV27 to TRBJ2-6, with D perhaps TRBD2 (6 bases). V gave up 5 bases and J gave up 3 bases, with 11 bases separating them. Germline CDR1 MNHEY, CDR2 SMNVEV (reference sequence). The CDR3 covers 15 residues.

The chain combines TRBV11-2 with TRBJ2-4; tentatively, D is TRBD1 (8 bases). Trimming cost V 4 bases and J 3 bases, with 13 bases left between them. Germline V gene data show CDR1 as SGHAT and CDR2 as FQNNGV. The CDR3 extends over 15 amino acids. The CDR3 spells CASSSHRGGKNIQYF. In DNA, the CDR3 is TGTGCCAGCAGCTCTCACAGGGGGGGCAAAAACATTCAGTACTTC. The variable domain in full, completed from reference TRBV11-2 and TRBJ2-4, reads EAGVAQSPRYKIIEKRQSVAFWCNPISGHATLYWYQQILGQGPKLLIQFQNNGVVDDSQLPKDRFSAERLKGVDSTLKIQPAKLEDSAVYLCASSSHRGGKNIQYFGAGTRLSVL.

This CDR3 reads CASSQVSVRAGNTIYF. In nucleotides, the CDR3 is TGTGCCAGCAGCCAAGTGTCAGTCAGGGCTGGAAACACCATATATTTT. The gene calls are TRBV3-1 (or the pseudogene TRBV3-2) and TRBJ1-3, with D possibly TRBD1 on 5 matching bases. The germline V gene encodes CDR1 LGHDT and CDR2 YNNKEL (reference sequence). Trimming cost V 1 base and J 2 bases, with 12 bases left between them. This CDR3 is built from 16 residues.

V usage is TRBV30 and J usage is TRBJ2-7; D might be TRBD1 (6 bases). V lost 3 bases to trimming and J lost 5 bases, with 11 bases between them. The CDR3 runs 12 residues. Germline V lookup: CDR1 GTSNPN, CDR2 SVGIG (reference sequence). CDR3 nucleotide sequence: TGTGCCTGGAGCCTAGGGGGACACGAGCAGTACTTC. Its translation is CAWSLGGHEQYF.

The CDR3 nucleotides read TGTGCCAGCAGCTTGAACGGGGAGGAGCAGTACTTC. It encodes CASSLNGEEQYF. V is TRBV7-9 and J is TRBJ2-7, with D possibly TRBD2 on 5 matching bases. From germline, CDR1 is SEHNR and CDR2 FQNEAQ (reference sequence). CDR3 length: 12 amino acids. V was cut by 3 bases and J by 7 bases, with 10 bases left in between.

This chain links TRBV30 with TRBJ1-2; D not certain. The CDR3 contains 13 residues. The V end was cut by 4 bases, the J end by 2 bases, with 11 bases between. The germline gives CDR1 GTSNPN, CDR2 SVGIG (reference sequence). The CDR3 region is CAWTEGFNYGYTF. CDR3 DNA: TGTGCCTGGACTGAGGGTTTCAACTATGGCTACACCTTC.